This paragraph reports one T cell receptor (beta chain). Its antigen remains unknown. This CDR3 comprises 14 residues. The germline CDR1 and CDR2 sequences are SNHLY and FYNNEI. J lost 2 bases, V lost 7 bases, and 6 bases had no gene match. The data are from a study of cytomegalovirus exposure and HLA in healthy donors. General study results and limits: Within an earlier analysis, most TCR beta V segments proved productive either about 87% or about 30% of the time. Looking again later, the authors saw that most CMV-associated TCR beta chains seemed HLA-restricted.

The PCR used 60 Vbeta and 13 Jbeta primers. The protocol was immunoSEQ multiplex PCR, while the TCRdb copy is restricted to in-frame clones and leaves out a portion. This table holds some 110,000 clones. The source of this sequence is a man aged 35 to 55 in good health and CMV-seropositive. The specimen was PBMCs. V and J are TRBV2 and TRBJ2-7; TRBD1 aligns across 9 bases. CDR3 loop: CASKVGTGPYEQYF. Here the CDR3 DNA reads TGTGCCAGCAAAGTCGGGACAGGGCCCTACGAGCAGTACTTC. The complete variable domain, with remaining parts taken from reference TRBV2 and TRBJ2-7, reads EPEVTQTPSHQVTQMGQEVILRCVPISNHLYFYWYRQILGQKVEFLVSFYNNEISEKSEIFDDQFSVERPDGSNFTLKIRSTKLEDSAMYFCASKVGTGPYEQYFGPGTRLTVT.